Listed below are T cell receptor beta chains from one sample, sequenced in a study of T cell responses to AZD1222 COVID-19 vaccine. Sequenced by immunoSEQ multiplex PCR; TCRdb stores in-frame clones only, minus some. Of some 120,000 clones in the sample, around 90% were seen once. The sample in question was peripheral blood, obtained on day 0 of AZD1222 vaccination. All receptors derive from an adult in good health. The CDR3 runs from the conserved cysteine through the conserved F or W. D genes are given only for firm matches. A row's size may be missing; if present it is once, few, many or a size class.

CDR3 DNA: TGTGCCAGCAGCCCCCTAGGTTTAGGTGAGAAGACCCAGTACTTC
CDR3 protein: CASSPLGLGEKTQYF
clone size: few
D gene: NA
V gene: TRBV7-9
J gene: TRBJ2-5

CDR3 DNA: TGTGCCATCAGTGAGGGAGTTACTAACTATGGCTACACCTTC
CDR3 protein: CAISEGVTNYGYTF
clone size: NA
D gene: NA
V gene: TRBV10-3
J gene: TRBJ1-2

CDR3 DNA: TGTGCCAGCAGACCACAGGGTAGCAATCAGCCCCAGCATTTT
CDR3 protein: CASRPQGSNQPQHF
clone size: once
D gene: NA
V gene: TRBV6-5
J gene: TRBJ1-5

CDR3 DNA: TGTGCCAGCTCAGCCCGGGCCGGAAACACCATATATTTT
CDR3 protein: CASSARAGNTIYF
clone size: NA
D gene: NA
V gene: TRBV18
J gene: TRBJ1-3

CDR3 DNA: TGTGCCATCAGTGCCTCAGAGGCCACCGGGGAGCTGTTTTTT
CDR3 protein: CAISASEATGELFF
clone size: few
D gene: NA
V gene: TRBV10-3
J gene: TRBJ2-2

CDR3 DNA: TGTGCCAGCAGCCCTACAGGGGGGCTCTACAATGAGCAGTTCTTC
CDR3 protein: CASSPTGGLYNEQFF
clone size: NA
D gene: TRBD1
V gene: TRBV3-1/TRBV3-2
J gene: TRBJ2-1

CDR3 DNA: TGTGCCAGTACTCCCGGGACTTACCCCGCGAACACCGGGGAGCTGTTTTTT
CDR3 protein: CASTPGTYPANTGELFF
clone size: NA
D gene: NA
V gene: TRBV19
J gene: TRBJ2-2

CDR3 DNA: TGTGCCAGCAGCCGAGGACCGGGACCAGAACGCCAGCCCCAGCATTTT
CDR3 protein: CASSRGPGPERQPQHF
clone size: once
D gene: NA
V gene: TRBV27
J gene: TRBJ1-5

CDR3 DNA: TGTGCCTGGAGGTCCGCAGGGGCTGGCGTGAACACTGAAGCTTTCTTT
CDR3 protein: CAWRSAGAGVNTEAFF
clone size: once
D gene: NA
V gene: TRBV30
J gene: TRBJ1-1

CDR3 DNA: TGTGCCAGCAGCCTCTGGACACGGAACACTGAAGCTTTCTTT
CDR3 protein: CASSLWTRNTEAFF
clone size: NA
D gene: NA
V gene: TRBV5-5
J gene: TRBJ1-1

CDR3 DNA: TGTGCCAGTAAAGACCGCGCGAGCGGTTTCCCTCTGGGAAATTCACCCCTCCACTTT
CDR3 protein: CASKDRASGFPLGNSPLHF
clone size: NA
D gene: NA
V gene: TRBV19
J gene: TRBJ1-6

CDR3 DNA: TGCGCCAGCAGCTTGGAAAGAGGGTTGGGCTATGGCTACACCTTC
CDR3 protein: CASSLERGLGYGYTF
clone size: NA
D gene: NA
V gene: TRBV5-1
J gene: TRBJ1-2

CDR3 DNA: TGTGCCAGCAGGGGTGGGACGGGGGGCTACACCTTC
CDR3 protein: CASRGGTGGYTF
clone size: once
D gene: NA
V gene: TRBV6-5
J gene: TRBJ1-2

CDR3 DNA: TGTGCCATCAGTCCTGACAGGGGCTCTGGGGCCAACGTCCTGACTTTC
CDR3 protein: CAISPDRGSGANVLTF
clone size: NA
D gene: TRBD1
V gene: TRBV10-3
J gene: TRBJ2-6

CDR3 DNA: TGTGCCGCGAGACAGGGCAGCCTTGGAAACACCATATATTTT
CDR3 protein: CAARQGSLGNTIYF
clone size: NA
D gene: TRBD1
V gene: TRBV2
J gene: TRBJ1-3

CDR3 DNA: TGTGCCAGCCGGACAGGGGGAGCCAAAAACATTCAGTACTTC
CDR3 protein: CASRTGGAKNIQYF
clone size: once
D gene: TRBD1
V gene: TRBV2
J gene: TRBJ2-4

CDR3 DNA: TGTGCCAGCAGCCCTTCCGGGCAGCCCCAGCATTTT
CDR3 protein: CASSPSGQPQHF
clone size: NA
D gene: NA
V gene: TRBV3-1/TRBV3-2
J gene: TRBJ1-5

CDR3 DNA: TGCGCCAGCAGCGCCTCAGGGAAGGTCGGCACCGGGGAGCTGTTTTTT
CDR3 protein: CASSASGKVGTGELFF
clone size: NA
D gene: NA
V gene: TRBV5-1
J gene: TRBJ2-2

CDR3 DNA: TGTGCCAGCAGCTTAGATCTCCGGGACGGATCCTTGGGAGAGCAGTTCTTC
CDR3 protein: CASSLDLRDGSLGEQFF
clone size: NA
D gene: NA
V gene: TRBV7-2
J gene: TRBJ2-1

CDR3 DNA: TGTGCCAGCAGTGAACGGACAAACTCCTACAATGAGCAGTTCTTC
CDR3 protein: CASSERTNSYNEQFF
clone size: once
D gene: NA
V gene: TRBV2
J gene: TRBJ2-1

CDR3 DNA: TGTGCTAGTGGTTCTTCGGTGGACAATGAGCAGTTCTTC
CDR3 protein: CASGSSVDNEQFF
clone size: NA
D gene: NA
V gene: TRBV12-5
J gene: TRBJ2-1

CDR3 DNA: TGTGCCAGCAGCCAAGTACTATCGGGAGGGCCAGATACGCAGTATTTT
CDR3 protein: CASSQVLSGGPDTQYF
clone size: NA
D gene: TRBD2
V gene: TRBV3-1/TRBV3-2
J gene: TRBJ2-3

CDR3 DNA: TGTGCCAGCAGTTCCCGAGAGGGTTTACGCACTAATGAAAAACTGTTTTTT
CDR3 protein: CASSSREGLRTNEKLFF
clone size: NA
D gene: NA
V gene: TRBV6-2/TRBV6-3
J gene: TRBJ1-4

CDR3 DNA: TGTGCCAGCAGTTGGGGAGGAGGGACAGGGCTATTCCAAGAGACCCAGTACTTC
CDR3 protein: CASSWGGGTGLFQETQYF
clone size: NA
D gene: TRBD1
V gene: TRBV7-8
J gene: TRBJ2-5

CDR3 DNA: TGTGCCAGCAGTCCAGGGGGAAACGATGAAAAACTGTTTTTT
CDR3 protein: CASSPGGNDEKLFF
clone size: NA
D gene: TRBD1
V gene: TRBV4-2
J gene: TRBJ1-4

CDR3 DNA: TGTGCCAGCAAATTAGACAGGGGAAAGGCCTATGGCTACACCTTC
CDR3 protein: CASKLDRGKAYGYTF
clone size: NA
D gene: TRBD1
V gene: TRBV2
J gene: TRBJ1-2

CDR3 DNA: TGTGCCAGCAGCTCGGGGACGGAATTCCAAGAGACCCAGTACTTC
CDR3 protein: CASSSGTEFQETQYF
clone size: NA
D gene: NA
V gene: TRBV11-3
J gene: TRBJ2-5

CDR3 DNA: TGTGCCAGCAGCCCCGGGGTTGAGGCCCTTAACTATGGCTACACCTTC
CDR3 protein: CASSPGVEALNYGYTF
clone size: NA
D gene: NA
V gene: TRBV5-4
J gene: TRBJ1-2

CDR3 DNA: TGCGCCAGCAGCCAAGATCTGGCGGGGGCAGACTATGGCTACACCTTC
CDR3 protein: CASSQDLAGADYGYTF
clone size: NA
D gene: NA
V gene: TRBV4-3
J gene: TRBJ1-2